This T cell receptor (beta chain) was recorded in a study of blood T cell repertoires in COVID-19. Profiling relied on immunoSEQ multiplex PCR, and the TCRdb table lists in-frame clones only, not all of them. The repertoire has 80,000 to 95,000 clones, 75% to 90% of them found once; the top ten carry 3%. Germline-derived CDR1 and CDR2 are SNHLY and FYNNEI. CDR3 size: 17 residues. Germline trimming cut 0 bases from V and 7 bases from J; bases unmatched to any gene: 5. The chain uses TRBV2 and TRBJ2-1; 14 bases are shared with TRBD2. Sequenced input: peripheral blood. The sequence derives from a woman aged 50 to 60 with active or convalescent COVID-19. The CDR3 region is CASSEARGLAGANEQFF. The DNA for the CDR3 is TGTGCCAGCAGTGAAGCAAGGGGACTAGCGGGGGCTAATGAGCAGTTCTTC.